In its sample, the clone carrying this T cell receptor beta chain was seen a few times. This sample stems from a study of blood T cell repertoires in COVID-19. Study at large: PBMCs, B-cell-depleted T cells, or T cells were the source of the cDNA or gDNA that made up the material.

Germline lookup yields CDR1 SGHTA and CDR2 FQGTGA. The CDR3 spans 15 residues. The ends lost 5 bases at V and 6 bases at J; junction bases unmatched: 8. Authors' methods: Reference gene primer amplification in the assay estimated nucleated cell counts. The data were produced by immunoSEQ multiplex PCR, yet TCRdb's version contains in-frame clones alone and is incomplete. V, J and clone size are those of that table, while D and trimming were read from the DNA. The sample has roughly 250,000 clones, over 80% seen once. Input material: PBMCs or T cells enriched from blood (not recorded which). The chain employs TRBV7-3 and TRBJ2-1; 9 positions agree with TRBD2. This TCR was recovered from a woman aged 40 to 49 who had been exposed to COVID-19. CDR3 nucleotides: TGTGCCAGCAGCGTTAGCGGGAGTGAGAGCAATGAGCAGTTCTTC. Translating it yields CASSVSGSESNEQFF.